Shown below are 9 T cell receptor beta chains from a single sample sequenced in a study of blood T cell repertoires in COVID-19. Generated by immunoSEQ multiplex PCR, the TCRdb table keeps only in-frame clones and is missing some. Among roughly 200,000 clones listed, about 88% were seen once. Source material: peripheral blood. The receptors derive from a man aged 45 to 65 with COVID-19, enrolled during active disease.

CDR3 in DNA: TGTGCCAGCAGCCCGAGGACAGGACTACTCACAGATACGCAGTATTTT. Its protein is CASSPRTGLLTDTQYF. The genes are TRBV9 and TRBJ2-3, with a tentative D call TRBD1 (7 bases). The V end was cut by 4 bases, the J end by 2 bases, with 17 bases between. The CDR3 has 16 residues. Germline-derived CDR1 and CDR2 are SGDLS and YYNGEE.

The chain is built from TRBV18 and TRBJ2-1; TRBD1 aligns across 9 bases. The CDR3 runs to 16 residues. Germline V gene data show CDR1 as KGHSH and CDR2 as LQKENI. Trimming removed 1 base from V and 7 bases from J; junction bases left unmatched: 8. This CDR3 reads CASSPLEQGATNEQFF. Written as DNA, the CDR3 is TGTGCCAGCTCACCACTCGAACAGGGGGCGACAAATGAGCAGTTCTTC.

This clone has a handful of counts. The rearrangement uses TRBV6-5 and TRBJ2-7; 7 bases align to TRBD1. CDR1 and CDR2 (germline): MNHEY, SVGAGI. The CDR3 is 14 residues long. V lost 6 bases and J lost 2; bases outside the gene matches: 7. The CDR3 DNA sequence: TGTGCCAGCAGCCAATGGGACAGAGCCTACGAGCAGTACTTC. Its translation: CASSQWDRAYEQYF.

The genes are TRBV6-1 and TRBJ1-5; 8 bases are shared with TRBD1. J gave up 4 bases and V 0 bases, and 2 bases lay outside the gene matches. Germline V gene lookup returns CDR1 MNHNS and CDR2 SASEGT. The CDR3 runs to 15 residues. CDR3 sequence (DNA): TGTGCCAGCAGTGAAGCATGGACAGGGAATCAGCCCCAGCATTTT. Translation gives CASSEAWTGNQPQHF.

The chain employs TRBV7-9 and TRBJ2-7; maybe TRBD1 (6 bases). Germline-derived CDR1 and CDR2 are SEHNR and FQNEAQ (reference sequence). V gave up 0 bases and J gave up 4 bases, with 19 bases separating them. This CDR3 contains 17 residues. This chain's CDR3 is CASSLAGSQGKGYEQYF. CDR3 nucleotides: TGTGCCAGCAGCTTAGCCGGGTCACAGGGAAAGGGGTACGAGCAGTACTTC. Combining the CDR3 with reference TRBV7-9 and TRBJ2-7 gives the whole variable domain DTGVSQNPRHKITKRGQNVTFRCDPISEHNRLYWYRQTLGQGPEFLTYFQNEAQLEKSRLLSDRFSAERPKGSFSTLEIQRTEQGDSAMYLCASSLAGSQGKGYEQYFGPGTRLTVT.

The J gene is TRBJ2-5, the V gene TRBV27; no clear D. The CDR3 covers 15 residues. Germline V lookup: CDR1 MNHEY, CDR2 SMNVEV (reference sequence). The V gene lost 2 bases and the J gene lost 0 bases, with 10 bases spanning the gap. CDR3 sequence reads: CASSLVSSNQETQYF. CDR3 bases: TGTGCCAGCAGTTTAGTAAGCTCCAACCAAGAGACCCAGTACTTC.

The DNA for the CDR3 is TGTGCCAGTAGTATCATCTTAGGAGGGCCCAACACCGGGGAGCTGTTTTTT. Translating it yields CASSIILGGPNTGELFF. This sequence joins TRBV19 and TRBJ2-2; tentative D call: TRBD2 (6 bases). This CDR3 is 17 amino acids long. CDR1 and CDR2 (germline): LNHDA, SQIVND (reference sequence). V was clipped by 3 bases and J by 2 bases, with 16 bases between them.

The CDR3 sequence: CASTDGLAGGYYEQYF. CDR3 DNA sequence: TGTGCCAGCACTGACGGACTAGCGGGGGGTTACTACGAGCAGTACTTC. The rearrangement links TRBV28 to TRBJ2-7, with 14 bases fitting TRBD2. Germline assignment: CDR1 MDHEN and CDR2 SYDVKM. V gave up 7 bases and J gave up 3 bases; unmatched junction bases: 8. The CDR3 has 16 residues.

This clone was seen many times. V usage is TRBV7-9 and J usage is TRBJ2-7; tentative D call: TRBD1 (5 bases). This CDR3 has 14 amino acids. The V gene lost 1 base and the J gene lost 5 bases, with 12 bases spanning the gap. Per the germline V gene, CDR1 is SEHNR and CDR2 is FQNEAQ (reference sequence). CDR3 in amino acids: CASSLVKGIDEQYF. Here the CDR3 DNA reads TGTGCCAGCAGCTTAGTAAAGGGGATCGACGAGCAGTACTTC.